A single sample gave rise to the 17 T cell receptor beta chains below, sequenced in a study of T cells in Graves' hyperthyroidism and ophthalmopathy. Amplified TCR beta CDR3 regions derived from RNA transcripts. A set of HTBI primers served as the primers for a first-round RT-PCR of the TCR CDR3. TCRdb reprocessed the multiplex PCR reads with MiXCR, giving one entry per CDR3 protein. The repertoire has 560,000 or so distinct CDR3 sequences, 35% to 55% of them found once; the top ten carry 8% to 8.5%. The sequenced material came from peripheral blood or thyroid tissue (not recorded which). These receptors all come from a woman younger than 30 with Graves' hyperthyroidism.

Comment on this clonotype: A read error may be the cause here, since a much bigger clone is one base away. This chain uses TRBV15 with TRBJ1-1, with D perhaps matching TRBD1 (6 bases). V was trimmed by 4 bases and J by 0 bases, leaving 9 bases between them. CDR3 size: 14 residues. Per germline, CDR1 LNHNV and CDR2 YYDKDF (reference sequence). The DNA of the CDR3 is TGTGCCACCAGCATCAGACAGGTGAACACTGAAGCTTTCTTT. Encoded protein: CATSIRQVNTEAFF. The full variable domain, completed using reference TRBV15 and TRBJ1-1, is DAMVIQNPRYQVTQFGKPVTLSCSQTLNHNVMYWYQQKSSQAPKLLFHYYDKDFNNEADTPDNFQSRRPNTSFCFLDIRSPGLGDTAMYLCATSIRQVNTEAFFGQGTRLTVV.

The genes are TRBV7-9 and TRBJ2-7; the match to TRBD2 covers 7 bases. The germline V gene has CDR1 SEHNR and CDR2 FQNEAQ (reference sequence). Trimming at V came to 7 bases and at J to 0 bases, leaving 9 bases not matched to a gene. The CDR3 length is 15 residues. The CDR3 nucleotides read TGTGCCAGCAAGGCCAGCGGGACCCCCTCCTACGAGCAGTACTTC. It encodes CASKASGTPSYEQYF.

This clonotype has a handful of counts. The V call is TRBV19, the J call TRBJ1-1; 12 bases are shared with TRBD1. V was pared by 3 bases and J by 10 bases, with 9 bases of the junction left unmatched. Germline V CDR1 and CDR2: LNHDA, SQIVND (reference sequence). The CDR3 is 15 residues long. The CDR3 region is CASSIIPGQGARAFF. CDR3 sequence (DNA): TGTGCCAGTAGTATCATCCCGGGACAGGGGGCTCGAGCTTTCTTT. The whole variable domain, remainder taken from reference TRBV19 and TRBJ1-1, is DGGITQSPKYLFRKEGQNVTLSCEQNLNHDAMYWYRQDPGQGLRLIYYSQIVNDFQKGDIAEGYSVSREKKESFPLTVTSAQKNPTAFYLCASSIIPGQGARAFFGQGTRLTVV.

In this sample, this clonotype turned up many times. The rearrangement uses TRBV20-1 and TRBJ1-2; TRBD1 might be the D (5 bases). Looked up from germline, CDR1 is DFQATT and CDR2 is SNEGSKA (reference sequence). V lost 1 base to trimming and J lost 10 bases, with 10 bases between them. CDR3 length: 11 amino acids. The CDR3 nucleotides read TGCAGTGCTAGAGGTCCAGGGTTCTACACCTTC. The encoded protein is CSARGPGFYTF.

This clonotype was found a few times. The junction and the germline gene differ at one end; a read error may be behind it. This chain uses TRBV25-1 with TRBJ1-6, with D tentatively TRBD1 (5 bases). Germline V gene lookup returns CDR1 MGHDK and CDR2 SYGVNS. The CDR3 spans 16 residues. CDR3 DNA: TGCGCCAGCAGCCAATCGGGACGGACCTATAATTCACCCCTCCACTTT. It is translated as CASSQSGRTYNSPLHF. Drawing the rest from reference TRBV25-1 and TRBJ1-6, the complete variable domain is EADIYQTPRYLVIGTGKKITLECSQTMGHDKMYWYQQDPGMELHLIHYSYGVNSTEKGDLSSESTVSRIRTEHFPLTLESARPSHTSQYLCASSQSGRTYNSPLHFGNGTRLTVT.

This clonotype was picked up many times. This chain uses TRBV6-1 with TRBJ1-2; D gene ambiguous. V gave up 2 bases and J gave up 8 bases, with 12 bases separating them. This CDR3 has 13 residues. The germline V gene has CDR1 MNHNS and CDR2 SASEGT. The CDR3 spells CASSETYLWGYTF. The CDR3 DNA follows: TGTGCCAGCAGTGAAACGTACCTATGGGGCTACACCTTC.

The rearrangement joins TRBV29-1 to TRBJ2-7; 9 bases align to TRBD1. This CDR3 is built from 13 residues. Germline V CDR1 and CDR2: SQVTM, ANQGSEA. V dropped 7 bases and J dropped 2; count of bases not matched to a gene: 6. CDR3 DNA: TGCAGCGGGGGACAGGGAGGCACCTACGAGCAGTACTTC. This sequence encodes CSGGQGGTYEQYF.

The gene calls are TRBV29-1 and TRBJ1-1; D not certain. With 8 bases removed from V and 0 bases from J, the gap between germline ends came to 13 bases. Germline loops: CDR1 SQVTM, CDR2 ANQGSEA. The CDR3 runs to 13 residues. CDR3 protein: CSLDGELNTEAFF. The DNA for the CDR3 is TGCAGCTTGGATGGGGAACTGAACACTGAAGCTTTCTTT.

The chain carries TRBV7-3 and TRBJ2-2; D is perhaps TRBD2 (6 bases). Germline values: CDR1 SGHTA, CDR2 FQGTGA. The CDR3 contains 13 residues. This CDR3 is CARVAEYTGELFF. The DNA for the CDR3 is TGTGCTAGAGTAGCGGAGTACACCGGGGAGCTGTTTTTT.

The rearrangement uses TRBV29-1 and TRBJ1-2; the D gene is possibly TRBD1 (6 bases). The length of the CDR3 is 13 residues. The germline V gene encodes CDR1 SQVTM and CDR2 ANQGSEA. V was cut by 0 bases and J by 4 bases, with 9 bases left in between. The CDR3 loop reads CSVEDGQLYGYTF. The CDR3, as DNA: TGCAGCGTTGAAGATGGACAGCTCTATGGCTACACCTTC.

This clonotype was seen a single time. The junction departs from the called germline gene at one end, perhaps through a read error. J is TRBJ2-7 and V is TRBV7-9; 9 bases match TRBD1. This CDR3 is built from 15 residues. The V gene's germline CDR1 is SEHNR and CDR2 FQNEAQ (reference sequence). CDR3 in amino acids: CASSQGQGINYEQYF. The CDR3 bases are TGCGCCAGCAGCCAAGGACAGGGGATCAACTACGAGCAGTACTTC.

This clonotype came up a few times. The genes are TRBV7-6 and TRBJ1-1; 7 nucleotides line up with TRBD1. Germline trimming cut 3 bases from V and 1 base from J; bases unmatched to any gene: 5. This CDR3 contains 15 residues. Germline V gives CDR1 SGHVS, CDR2 FNYEAQ. The DNA of the CDR3 is TGTGCCAGCAGCTTCCGTGACAGGGCGAACACTGAAGCTTTCTTT. This encodes CASSFRDRANTEAFF.

This clonotype showed up just a few times. The chain couples TRBV2 to TRBJ2-1; 9 nucleotides match TRBD1. From germline, CDR1 is SNHLY and CDR2 FYNNEI. This CDR3 has 14 residues. Germline trimming cut 6 bases from V and 8 bases from J; bases unmatched to any gene: 8. The CDR3 loop is CASRDTGGADEQFF. The CDR3, as DNA: TGTGCCAGCAGAGATACAGGGGGCGCGGATGAGCAGTTCTTC. The entire variable domain, with the rest obtained from reference TRBV2 and TRBJ2-1, is as follows: EPEVTQTPSHQVTQMGQEVILRCVPISNHLYFYWYRQILGQKVEFLVSFYNNEISEKSEIFDDQFSVERPDGSNFTLKIRSTKLEDSAMYFCASRDTGGADEQFFGPGTRLTVL.

The chain links TRBV7-9 to TRBJ1-1; D is uncertain. The germline V gene has CDR1 SEHNR and CDR2 FQNEAQ (reference sequence). This CDR3 has 14 amino acids. V lost 5 bases, J lost 4 bases, and 14 bases lay in between. CDR3 loop: CASSLPSGGTEAFF. In nucleotides, the CDR3 is TGTGCCAGCAGCCTCCCGAGTGGAGGCACTGAAGCTTTCTTT.

The V gene is TRBV9, the J gene TRBJ1-1; D not certain. This CDR3 is built from 13 residues. Germline loops: CDR1 SGDLS, CDR2 YYNGEE. The V end was cut by 4 bases, the J end by 3 bases, with 10 bases between. The CDR3 region has the DNA TGTGCCAGCAGCAAAGGGAAGTACACTGAAGCTTTCTTT. Residues: CASSKGKYTEAFF.

The chain links TRBV6-2 or TRBV6-3 to TRBJ2-2, with TRBD1 matching over 7 bases. Germline V gene data show CDR1 as MNHEY and CDR2 as SVGEGT. Trimming removed 6 bases from V and 7 bases from J; junction bases left unmatched: 11. The CDR3 runs 15 residues. The CDR3 region is CASRLTGTASGELFF. In nucleotides, the CDR3 is TGTGCCAGCAGACTAACCGGGACAGCGAGCGGGGAGCTGTTTTTT.

This clonotype was counted once. One base away lies a much larger clone, so this may be a sequencing read error. The chain recombines TRBV7-2 with TRBJ2-5, with a tentative D call TRBD1 (5 bases). The end of the DNA is better explained by TRBJ2-7, so the J call may be wrong. The germline V gene has CDR1 SGHTA and CDR2 FQGNSA. This CDR3 has 14 residues. The CDR3 reads CASGVTGETYEQYF. CDR3 DNA sequence: TGTGCCAGCGGGGTTACAGGCGAAACCTACGAGCAGTACTTC.